Following are 30 T cell receptor beta chains from one sample sequenced in a study of T cell repertoires in cytomegalovirus infection. TCRdb redid the calling of the reads with MiXCR, one entry per CDR3 protein. The data contain 450,000 to 600,000 distinct CDR3 sequences, 25% to 35% of them seen just once; the ten biggest clones take up 17%. For these TCRs, the target antigens are not known. The sequences come from cultured PBMCs, collected from culture after CMV antigen stimulation. The receptors derive from a human donor in good health (CMV status not recorded). Some clones in this sample may be carry-over from other donors' samples.

The sample holds a few counts of this clonotype. This chain connects TRBV7-2 to TRBJ2-1; 7 bases line up with TRBD1. The CDR3 covers 15 residues. The trim removed 5 bases at V and 5 bases at J, leaving 9 bases unmatched. Germline CDR1 reads SGHTA; CDR2 reads FQGNSA. The CDR3 here is CASSPGGQTDNEQFF. CDR3 DNA sequence: TGTGCCAGCAGCCCTGGGGGACAGACAGACAATGAGCAGTTCTTC.

V and J are TRBV12-3 or TRBV12-4 and TRBJ1-1, with no clear D. CDR3 length: 12 residues. V was trimmed by 3 bases and J by 7 bases, leaving 9 bases between them. CDR3 amino acids: CASSLAGYEAFF. For the CDR3, the DNA is TGTGCCAGCAGTTTGGCCGGCTATGAAGCTTTCTTT.

This clonotype was detected only a few times. The rearrangement joins TRBV10-3 to TRBJ2-7; possibly TRBD2 for D (5 bases). CDR1 and CDR2 (germline): ENHRY, SYGVKD. The CDR3 totals 13 residues. The ends were cut back, 4 bases at V and 1 base at J, with 8 bases in the middle. The CDR3 loop is CAISASGSYEQYF. The CDR3 DNA is TGTGCCATCAGTGCTTCGGGGTCCTACGAGCAGTACTTC.

This chain links TRBV6-5 with TRBJ1-6, with TRBD1 as a possible D gene (6 bases). V lost 2 bases, J lost 4 bases, and 15 bases lay in between. Germline V gene lookup returns CDR1 MNHEY and CDR2 SVGAGI. This CDR3 has 17 residues. CDR3: CASSYVGGRGYNSPLHF. Here the CDR3 DNA reads TGTGCCAGCAGTTACGTCGGGGGGCGTGGGTATAATTCACCCCTCCACTTT.

This clonotype was seen a handful of times. V gene TRBV11-3 combines with J gene TRBJ2-2; 9 bases fit TRBD1. CDR1 is SGHNT, CDR2 YENEEA, per germline. V dropped 3 bases and J dropped 4; count of bases not matched to a gene: 3. The CDR3 spans 15 residues. The CDR3 reads CASSFDRGATGELFF. The CDR3 DNA is TGTGCCAGCAGCTTCGACAGGGGGGCCACCGGGGAGCTGTTTTTT.

V and J are TRBV7-2 and TRBJ1-2, with TRBD1 as a possible D gene (5 bases). The V end was cut by 5 bases, the J end by 4 bases, with 11 bases between. Germline CDR1 SGHTA, CDR2 FQGNSA. The CDR3 extends over 13 amino acids. This CDR3 is CASSRGGGYGYTF. CDR3 DNA sequence: TGTGCCAGCAGCCGCGGGGGAGGCTATGGCTACACCTTC. Complete variable domain (other parts from reference TRBV7-2 and TRBJ1-2): GAGVSQSPSNKVTEKGKDVELRCDPISGHTALYWYRQSLGQGLEFLIYFQGNSAPDKSGLPSDRFSAERTGGSVSTLTIQRTQQEDSAVYLCASSRGGGYGYTFGSGTRLTVV.

This clonotype was recorded a few times. The chain uses TRBV12-3 or TRBV12-4 and TRBJ2-1, with 8 bases lining up with TRBD2. V shed 5 bases, J shed 9 bases, and the junction held 3 bases outside the gene matches. The CDR3 extends over 12 amino acids. In DNA form, the CDR3 reads TGTGCCAGCAGTACTACTAGCGGTGAGCAGTTCTTC. It specifies CASSTTSGEQFF.

The J gene is TRBJ1-2, the V gene TRBV28, with D perhaps TRBD1 (5 bases). V was cut by 3 bases and J by 8 bases, with 22 bases left in between. The CDR3 is 16 amino acids. The germline CDR1 and CDR2 sequences are MDHEN and SYDVKM. In DNA, the CDR3 is TGTGCCAGCAGTTTTAGTTCTGGGGGGAAGATGGGGGGCTACACCTTC. Protein: CASSFSSGGKMGGYTF.

The sample holds a few counts of this clonotype. V gene TRBV6-2 or TRBV6-3 combines with J gene TRBJ2-1, with TRBD2 identical over 7 bases. The CDR3 consists of 17 residues. With 2 bases clipped from V and 4 bases from J, the junction kept 11 bases outside the gene matches. Germline V gene lookup returns CDR1 MNHEY and CDR2 SVGEGT. The CDR3 loop is CASSYGRGPSTYNEQFF. CDR3 DNA: TGTGCCAGCAGTTACGGGAGGGGACCCTCCACATACAATGAGCAGTTCTTC.

The CDR3 coding sequence is TGTGCCAGCAGCTCCCCGGGCTCCGAGCAGTACGTC. Encoded protein: CASSSPGSEQYV. This chain connects TRBV7-4 to TRBJ2-7; D not certain. Germline CDR1 and CDR2: SGHVT and SQSDAQ. V gave up 4 bases and J gave up 6 bases, with 10 bases separating them. This CDR3 contains 12 residues.

The chain has TRBV28 and TRBJ1-1; no reliable D call. V was cut by 5 bases and J by 4 bases, with 14 bases left in between. Germline V lookup: CDR1 MDHEN, CDR2 SYDVKM. CDR3 size: 14 residues. The CDR3 spells CASSPDRRGTEAFF. Here the CDR3 DNA reads TGTGCCAGCAGTCCCGATAGGCGGGGCACTGAAGCTTTCTTT.

The chain couples TRBV24-1 to TRBJ2-1; TRBD2 agrees at 11 bases. This CDR3 comprises 19 residues. CDR1 is KGHDR and CDR2 is SFDVKD in the germline V gene. Germline trimming cut 4 bases from V and 4 bases from J; bases unmatched to any gene: 14. The CDR3 loop reads CATSEGLAGLDYDYNEQFF. DNA of the CDR3: TGTGCCACCAGTGAAGGACTAGCGGGTCTCGATTATGATTACAATGAGCAGTTCTTC.

The chain is built from TRBV10-3 and TRBJ2-2; 13 bases align to TRBD2. The trim removed 8 bases at V and 0 bases at J, leaving 9 bases unmatched. The CDR3 sequence is 18 residues long. Germline CDR1 is ENHRY and CDR2 is SYGVKD. CDR3 in amino acids: CAIQRLAGGLSNTGELFF. The CDR3 nucleotides are TGTGCCATCCAAAGACTAGCGGGAGGCCTATCGAACACCGGGGAGCTGTTTTTT.

This clonotype was counted a single time. CDR3 nucleotides: TGTGCCAGCACTACCCAGGGTTCTGGTCAGCCCCAGCATTTT. Amino acid sequence: CASTTQGSGQPQHF. V and J are TRBV2 and TRBJ1-5; D perhaps matches TRBD1 (5 bases). Per germline, CDR1 SNHLY and CDR2 FYNNEI. The CDR3 consists of 14 residues. V was cut by 7 bases and J by 6 bases, with 16 bases left in between.

This clonotype appeared once. The V and J genes are TRBV12-3 or TRBV12-4 and TRBJ2-2, with 8 bases fitting TRBD1. V was clipped by 5 bases and J by 4 bases; unmatched bases: 6. CDR3 length equals 15 residues. The CDR3 nucleotides read TGTGCCAGCAGTCCCCAGGGGGCGAGCACCGGGGAGCTGTTTTTT. This encodes CASSPQGASTGELFF.

The J gene is TRBJ2-7, the V gene TRBV10-3; TRBD1 agrees at 9 bases. Germline CDR1 is ENHRY and CDR2 is SYGVKD. This CDR3 comprises 18 residues. J gave up 6 bases and V 6 bases, and 21 bases lay outside the gene matches. As DNA, the CDR3 is TGTGCCATCAGACCATCTATGACCGGGACAGGGTTAAGGGGCGAGCAGTACTTC. Encoded protein: CAIRPSMTGTGLRGEQYF.

The chain employs TRBV7-9 and TRBJ2-3; D is possibly TRBD2 (5 bases). Germline lookup yields CDR1 SEHNR and CDR2 FQNEAQ (reference sequence). Trimming removed 2 bases from V and 4 bases from J, with 10 bases in between. The CDR3 sequence is 14 residues long. The CDR3 loop reads CASSLSSPADTQYF. The CDR3 bases are TGTGCCAGCAGCTTATCTAGCCCTGCAGATACGCAGTATTTT.

This clonotype was picked up a small number of times. Written as DNA, the CDR3 is TGTGCCAGCAGCCGGGAGCCAGGCAATGAGCAGTTCTTC. Encoded protein: CASSREPGNEQFF. J is TRBJ2-1 and V is TRBV6-4, with D tentatively TRBD2 (6 bases). Trimming left V 6 bases short and J 6 bases short, with 12 bases between. Per germline, CDR1 MRHNA and CDR2 SNTAGT. The CDR3 sequence is 13 residues long.

This clonotype was recorded only once. This chain connects TRBV6-1 to TRBJ2-2, with D uncertain. The germline V gene has CDR1 MNHNS and CDR2 SASEGT. V was cut by 6 bases and J by 2 bases, with 19 bases left in between. The CDR3 is 17 residues long. The CDR3 coding sequence is TGTGCCAGCAGGACTCTGGTTCCCAAACCAAACACCGGGGAGCTGTTTTTT. It is translated as CASRTLVPKPNTGELFF.

The V and J genes are TRBV7-3 and TRBJ2-3, with TRBD2 identical over 14 bases. Germline V gives CDR1 SGHTA, CDR2 FQGTGA. J was trimmed by 6 bases and V by 5 bases; bases with no gene match: 7. The CDR3 extends over 16 amino acids. CDR3 bases: TGTGCCAGCAGCCCGGGACTAGCGGGAGTATCGGATACGCAGTATTTT. Translation gives CASSPGLAGVSDTQYF.

This clonotype has only a few counts. The chain couples TRBV27 to TRBJ1-5, with 10 bases matching TRBD1. Germline V gene lookup returns CDR1 MNHEY and CDR2 SMNVEV (reference sequence). Unmatched junction bases numbered 8, after V lost 2 bases and J lost 7 bases. This CDR3 region has 16 residues. The CDR3, as DNA: TGTGCCAGCAGTTTAGGGGGACAGGGGATGAGGCAGCCCCAGCATTTT. Translated: CASSLGGQGMRQPQHF.

The table lists this clonotype with a count of one. V usage is TRBV5-4 and J usage is TRBJ2-2, with 8 bases matching TRBD1. Trimming at V came to 5 bases and at J to 1 base, leaving 4 bases not matched to a gene. The CDR3 loop spans 15 amino acids. Per germline, CDR1 SGHNT and CDR2 YYREEE (reference sequence). The CDR3 sequence: CASRLGTGNTGELFF. As DNA, the CDR3 is TGTGCCAGCAGACTCGGGACAGGGAACACCGGGGAGCTGTTTTTT.

This clonotype was observed a few times. This sequence joins TRBV7-2 and TRBJ1-1; a weak D match, TRBD1 (5 bases). Germline V gene sequence: CDR1 SGHTA, CDR2 FQGNSA. This CDR3 is 12 amino acids long. V shed 7 bases and J shed 3 bases, with 9 bases lying between them. The CDR3 sequence: CASIRGDTEAFF. The CDR3 DNA sequence: TGTGCCAGCATCCGGGGCGACACTGAAGCTTTCTTT.

This clonotype was counted at least ten times. The chain couples TRBV7-6 to TRBJ2-5, with D uncertain. The CDR3 contains 13 residues. Trimming removed 5 bases at V and 0 bases at J, with 7 bases between. Germline values: CDR1 SGHVS, CDR2 FNYEAQ. CDR3 protein: CASSPTYQETQYF. CDR3 nucleotides: TGTGCCAGCAGCCCGACGTACCAAGAGACCCAGTACTTC. Full variable domain (remainder filled in from reference TRBV7-6 and TRBJ2-5): GAGVSQSPRYKVTKRGQDVALRCDPISGHVSLYWYRQALGQGPEFLTYFNYEAQQDKSGLPNDRFSAERPEGSISTLTIQRTEQRDSAMYRCASSPTYQETQYFGPGTRLLVL.

This clonotype was observed many times. The V gene is TRBV6-2 or TRBV6-3, the J gene TRBJ2-2, with TRBD2 as a possible D gene (6 bases). CDR3 length equals 13 residues. Trimming took 7 bases from V and 7 from J, leaving 13 bases between them. The germline gives CDR1 MNHEY, CDR2 SVGEGT. CDR3 nucleotide sequence: TGTGCCAGCATGGGCGGGAAGGTCGGGGAGCTGTTTTTT. Its protein product is CASMGGKVGELFF.

This sequence joins TRBV12-3 or TRBV12-4 and TRBJ2-3, with a weak D call TRBD2 (6 bases). V was shortened by 5 bases and J by 11 bases, with 14 bases between the two germline ends. The CDR3 is 12 amino acids. The CDR3 region is CASSRDSPGQYF. The CDR3 bases are TGTGCCAGCAGTCGGGACTCCCCCGGGCAGTATTTT.

The V gene is TRBV19, the J gene TRBJ2-3; the match to TRBD1 covers 8 bases. V was clipped by 5 bases and J by 0 bases; unmatched bases: 4. The CDR3 runs 15 residues. Germline values: CDR1 LNHDA, CDR2 SQIVND (reference sequence). The DNA of the CDR3 is TGTGCCAGTAGTGCTGGACAGGGCAGCACAGATACGCAGTATTTT. Amino acids: CASSAGQGSTDTQYF.

The J gene is TRBJ1-2, the V gene TRBV28; the D is unclear. Between the trimmed V and J ends, which lost 5 bases and 6 bases, there was a span of 4 bases. Germline V lookup: CDR1 MDHEN, CDR2 SYDVKM. This CDR3 comprises 10 residues. The CDR3 region is CASSQDGYTF. The CDR3 region has the DNA TGTGCCAGCAGTCAGGATGGCTACACCTTC.

The sample holds a few counts of this clonotype. V is TRBV5-1 and J is TRBJ1-4; TRBD1 is a possible D gene (6 bases). V lost 0 bases and J 8 bases, leaving 14 bases between the germline ends. The CDR3 has 15 amino acids. Germline CDR1 and CDR2: SGHRS and YFSETQ. This CDR3 reads CASSLGGQGYEKLFF. As DNA, the CDR3 is TGCGCCAGCAGCTTGGGGGGGCAGGGATACGAAAAACTGTTTTTT.

This chain uses TRBV27 with TRBJ2-1; 10 bases are a match to TRBD2. CDR1 is MNHEY, CDR2 SMNVEV, per germline (reference sequence). The trim removed 4 bases at V and 12 bases at J, leaving 12 bases unmatched. This CDR3 comprises 15 residues. Here the CDR3 DNA reads TGTGCCAGCAGTTCCAGCGGGAGGGCCAGTGTTGGGCAGTTCTTC. Translation gives CASSSSGRASVGQFF.